This TCR beta chain was documented in a study of shared clonotypes between healthy human individuals. Regarding the study as a whole: Estimated richness values were generally larger in naive subsets than in memory subsets.

This CDR3 is built from 16 residues. Trimming took off 0 bases at V and 0 bases at J, with 7 bases between the two ends. Germline CDR1 and CDR2: SGHRS and YFSETQ. Note on this clone: Its antigen is as yet unknown.

Data came from immunoSEQ multiplex PCR; TCRdb stores just in-frame clones and leaves some out. This sample carries about 380,000 clones, 96% of them seen once, and the ten largest clones take less than 0.35%. The clonotype originates from a man aged 25 to 40 in good health. Input material: memory CD8+ T cells sorted from blood. Indicated subset: CD45RO+ cells pooled with CCR7-negative TemRA cells. The rearrangement uses TRBV5-1 and TRBJ2-6; D not resolved. The CDR3 loop is CASSLAFSSGANVLTF. For the CDR3, the DNA is TGCGCCAGCAGCTTGGCCTTCAGCTCTGGGGCCAACGTCCTGACTTTC.